This T cell receptor beta chain emerged from a study of blood T cell repertoires in COVID-19 (TCRdb year 2020). Regarding the study in general: Samples covering the acute and convalescent phases of COVID-19 were provided by collaborators in the United States, Italy and Spain. Where available, HLA class I and class II types were taken from metadata supplied by the sample provider and were not determined by assay-based typing. The material from the prospective study consisted of cDNA or gDNA derived from T cells, B-cell-depleted T cells, or PBMCs. Sample metadata almost always included a de-identified subject ID, COVID-19 status, age in years and sex. Deeply sampled blood TCRbeta repertoires from subjects exposed to, actively infected with, or recovered from COVID-19 were included in the dataset. The repertoires were released in a freely available public database intended as a resource for research on the immune response to SARS-CoV-2. The samples were drawn from two sources: the first 160 participants of the ongoing ImmuneRACE study, and 1,000 to 1,500 subjects contributed by 6 global collaborators. General study outcomes and caveats: The amount of clinical and demographic metadata varied by source and participant and was provided uncurated.

The CDR3 spans 12 residues, from the cysteine through the phenylalanine. The DNA shown is the 36-base CDR3, in frame from base 1. The germline V gene specifies WSHSY as CDR1 and SAAADI as CDR2. Unmatched junction bases come to 7, with V trimmed by 8 bases and J by 6 bases. TCRbeta CDR3 regions were amplified from genomic DNA by means of the immunoSEQ Assay, a bias-controlled multiplex PCR. The paper's data handling went like this. The number of nucleated cells in each sample was estimated from the amplification of reference gene primers within the assay. To quantify the absolute abundance of each unique TCRbeta CDR3 rearrangement, sequence reads were collapsed and filtered. Productive Simpson clonality was computed per sample as the square root of Simpson's diversity index over productive rearrangements. TCRdb holds this immuneACCESS table with in-frame rearrangements only. Some clones are missing; in checked studies, unresolved V genes explain under half, and the rest has no known cause. The D gene and trimming were derived from the DNA, and the V and J assignments and clone size from that table. This sample is represented by almost 30,000 clones; 60% to 80% of them were singletons. Over 40% of the sample is taken by the ten largest.

As for this clone: Its antigen is unknown. No per-base quality is available; no much larger clone lies one base away.

Whole blood was collected in K2EDTA tubes by collaborating institutions according to the institutions' own protocols. For TCRbeta analysis, collaborators shipped samples as frozen whole blood, isolated PBMCs, or DNA extracted from either of those sample types. Sequencing was done on a sample of peripheral blood. The chain couples TRBV10-2 to TRBJ2-7, with TRBD1 matching 7 junction bases. This clonotype was obtained from a woman in her seventies with acute or convalescent COVID-19. The CDR3 in this case is CASWDSRAEQYF. The DNA is as follows: TGCGCCAGCTGGGACAGCCGGGCCGAGCAGTACTTC.